This T cell receptor (beta chain) was sequenced for a study of T-cell reconstitution after alpha-beta-depleted transplantation in children (dated by TCRdb to the mid-2010s). Turning to the overall study: The study quantitatively tracked T-cell immune reconstitution after TCRalphabeta/CD19-depleted allogeneic hematopoietic cell transplantation in children using TCR repertoire profiling. The investigation overall reported the following: In some patients, the high TCRbeta diversity seen at day 60 was put down to recipient T cells and intrathymic progenitors that had survived conditioning. Over subsequent months, a decline in hyperexpanded clone frequencies was noted, and after one year, T-cell counts and TCRbeta diversity were mostly ascribed to newly produced T cells. The apparently early alphabetaT-cell count recovery about two months after transplant was reportedly dependent on only several hundred rapidly expanded clones derived from non-depleted graft cells.

The library was built by means of PCR. The sequencer was an Illumina HiSeq 2500. TCR library preparation used molecular barcoding, with unique molecular identifiers applied to normalize quantification of the TCRbeta repertoire. The public reads were run again by TCRdb, first through fastp at Q25 and then through MiXCR, and only productive beta chains were kept. Each CDR3 protein gets just one entry, which takes the most common genes and DNA from the rows behind it. This sample is represented by approximately 980,000 distinct CDR3 sequences; 25% to 30% of them were singletons. Over 25% of the sample rests with the top ten. Note on this clonotype: Its antigen remains undetermined. No much larger clonotype is one base removed from it; base qualities were not supplied.

There are 15 amino acids in the CDR3, from cysteine to phenylalanine inclusive. The DNA shown is the 45-base CDR3, in frame from base 1. V was cut back by 1 base and J by 1 base, leaving a gap of 10 bases between them. For CDR1 and CDR2, the germline V gene lists MGHRA and YSYEKL. According to the study, the label for this sample's treatment or condition signals: allogeneic hematopoietic cell transplantation with graft depleted of TCRalphabeta T cells and CD19 B cells. The children who served as transplant recipients had been given grafts of TCRalphabeta/CD19-depleted allogeneic hematopoietic cells.

This TCR was recovered from a boy under two years old who had a stem cell transplant for SCID, so the T cells may come from the graft donor. Sequencing was performed on PBMCs, mostly from graft donor cells, taken 360 days after TCRalphabeta/CD19-depleted stem cell transplant. The rearranged segments are TRBV4-1 and TRBJ1-2, with the identity of the D gene unclear. In nucleotides, the sequence is TGCGCCAGCAGCCAAGCTCCAGGTTATAACTATGGCTACACCTTC. This translates into CASSQAPGYNYGYTF.